The 18 T cell receptor beta chains in this list originate from one sample, sequenced in a study of shared clonotypes between healthy human individuals. The assay was immunoSEQ multiplex PCR, and TCRdb's table has in-frame clones only and misses some. Of nearly 750,000 clones listed, approximately 77% were seen once; the top ten hold roughly 1.8%. The sample comprised memory CD4+ T cells sorted from blood. The subset is: CD45RA-negative fraction. The receptors come from a woman in her twenties or thirties in good health.

This clone was counted many times. Distinct nucleotide sequences in the sample also encode this CDR3. The V gene is TRBV5-1, the J gene TRBJ1-4; 9 nucleotides align to TRBD1. Germline V gene sequence: CDR1 SGHRS, CDR2 YFSETQ. The CDR3 runs 15 residues. V lost 4 bases, J lost 4 bases, and 5 bases stayed unmatched. CDR3 in DNA: TGCGCCAGCAGCCTGGGGGACAGGGATAATGAAAAACTGTTTTTT. Protein product: CASSLGDRDNEKLFF. Looking up the rest from reference TRBV5-1 and TRBJ1-4 gives the full variable domain: KAGVTQTPRYLIKTRGQQVTLSCSPISGHRSVSWYQQTPGQGLQFLFEYFSETQRNKGNFPGRFSGRQFSNSRSEMNVSTLELGDSALYLCASSLGDRDNEKLFFGSGTQLSVL.

This clone appeared a single time. This sequence joins TRBV6-5 and TRBJ2-3; 9 positions match TRBD2. The length of the CDR3 is 15 residues. Losses at the gene ends were 10 bases for V and 2 bases for J; bases not matched to a gene: 10. Germline-derived CDR1 and CDR2 are MNHEY and SVGAGI. Here the CDR3 DNA reads TGTGCCACCACAGCGGGAGGCGGTAACACAGATACGCAGTATTTT. This encodes CATTAGGGNTDTQYF.

This clone was seen just once. The chain employs TRBV6-5 and TRBJ2-4, with 7 bases matching TRBD1. The junction had 8 bases not matched to a gene; V was cut back by 3 bases and J by 6 bases. The CDR3 length is 15 residues. Germline CDR1 reads MNHEY; CDR2 reads SVGAGI. The CDR3 DNA sequence: TGTGCCAGCAGTTATACAGGGGCCGGAGTAAACATTCAGTACTTC. This encodes CASSYTGAGVNIQYF.

The chain carries TRBV19 and TRBJ1-4; TRBD1 aligns across 8 bases. CDR3 size: 14 residues. With V trimmed by 5 bases and J by 9 bases, 8 bases remained unmatched. Germline CDR1 and CDR2: LNHDA and SQIVND (reference sequence). CDR3 DNA: TGTGCCAGTAGTGCGACAGGGGCGAATCAAAAACTGTTTTTT. Protein product: CASSATGANQKLFF.

This rearrangement joins TRBV28 to TRBJ2-7; D call uncertain. Germline V CDR1 and CDR2: MDHEN, SYDVKM. V lost 5 bases and J lost 0, with 8 bases in between. The CDR3 has 13 residues. The CDR3 DNA follows: TGTGCCAGCAGTAACTTTAACTCCTACGAGCAGTACTTC. Protein: CASSNFNSYEQYF.

This chain uses TRBV28 with TRBJ1-2, with D possibly being TRBD1 (6 bases). Germline CDR1 is MDHEN and CDR2 is SYDVKM. V lost 3 bases and J 2 bases, leaving 13 bases between the germline ends. This CDR3 is 15 amino acids long. The CDR3 is CASSFEQGINYGYTF. The CDR3 DNA reads TGTGCCAGCAGTTTCGAGCAGGGGATAAACTATGGCTACACCTTC.

The genes are TRBV7-6 and TRBJ2-1, with 9 bases lining up with TRBD2. After removal of 3 bases from V and 10 bases from J, the junction contained 10 bases not matched to a gene. CDR1 and CDR2 (germline): SGHVS, FNYEAQ. The CDR3 is 15 amino acids. CDR3: CASSLGRAGGREQFF. As DNA, the CDR3 is TGTGCCAGCAGCTTGGGGAGAGCGGGAGGACGGGAGCAGTTCTTC.

J is TRBJ1-5 and V is TRBV28; D is uncertain. Germline CDR1 reads MDHEN; CDR2 reads SYDVKM. The CDR3 covers 17 residues. The V gene lost 4 bases and the J gene lost 2 bases, with 18 bases spanning the gap. The CDR3 bases are TGTGCCAGCAGTTCCGTTGTCGGGAAGATGGGCAATCAGCCCCAGCATTTT. It translates to CASSSVVGKMGNQPQHF. The variable domain in full, completed from reference TRBV28 and TRBJ1-5, reads DVKVTQSSRYLVKRTGEKVFLECVQDMDHENMFWYRQDPGLGLRLIYFSYDVKMKEKGDIPEGYSVSREKKERFSLILESASTNQTSMYLCASSSVVGKMGNQPQHFGDGTRLSIL.

This chain connects TRBV11-2 to TRBJ2-5; D perhaps matches TRBD1 (6 bases). The CDR3 runs to 13 residues. Per the germline V gene, CDR1 is SGHAT and CDR2 is FQNNGV. V lost 7 bases, J lost 5 bases, and 14 bases lay in between. The CDR3 loop reads CASTSGDAETQYF. The CDR3 nucleotides read TGTGCCAGCACCTCAGGGGACGCGGAGACCCAGTACTTC. The full variable domain, with the rest looked up from reference TRBV11-2 and TRBJ2-5, is EAGVAQSPRYKIIEKRQSVAFWCNPISGHATLYWYQQILGQGPKLLIQFQNNGVVDDSQLPKDRFSAERLKGVDSTLKIQPAKLEDSAVYLCASTSGDAETQYFGPGTRLLVL.

V gene TRBV7-9 combines with J gene TRBJ2-7, with D maybe TRBD2 (6 bases). Trimming took 2 bases from V and 5 from J, leaving 16 bases between them. The CDR3 has 15 amino acids. The germline gives CDR1 SEHNR, CDR2 FQNEAQ (reference sequence). The CDR3 DNA is TGTGCCAGCAGCTTATCTGGAGGGCTGCGAGACGAGCAGTACTTC. As protein: CASSLSGGLRDEQYF.

This clone has a handful of counts. This chain uses TRBV19 with TRBJ2-2; D is uncertain. The V and J ends lost 2 bases and 0 bases respectively, with 7 bases between them. Per the germline V gene, CDR1 is LNHDA and CDR2 is SQIVND (reference sequence). The CDR3 extends over 15 amino acids. The CDR3 here is CASSILPANTGELFF. The DNA of the CDR3 is TGTGCCAGTAGTATATTACCGGCGAACACCGGGGAGCTGTTTTTT.

The chain links TRBV2 to TRBJ2-7; D possibly corresponds to TRBD2 (6 bases). The germline gives CDR1 SNHLY, CDR2 FYNNEI. V was pared by 7 bases and J by 7 bases, with 20 bases between. This CDR3 has 14 amino acids. CDR3 region: CASTKVGGAGEQYF. CDR3 DNA sequence: TGTGCCAGCACCAAGGTGGGGGGAGCGGGTGAGCAGTACTTC.

This clone has more than one count but fewer than ten. The chain has TRBV5-5 and TRBJ2-2; 7 positions match TRBD2. The V gene end was trimmed by 3 bases and the J gene end by 3 bases; junction bases not matched to a gene: 5. The germline CDR1 and CDR2 sequences are SGHKS and YYEKEE (reference sequence). The CDR3 contains 15 residues. CDR3 coding DNA: TGTGCCAGCAGCTGGGGCGCGGGGGACACCGGGGAGCTGTTTTTT. It is translated as CASSWGAGDTGELFF.

The J gene is TRBJ2-7, the V gene TRBV27; TRBD1 matches 8 bases. CDR3 size: 15 residues. The ends lost 5 bases at V and 6 bases at J; junction bases unmatched: 12. The germline CDR1 and CDR2 sequences are MNHEY and SMNVEV (reference sequence). CDR3 residues: CASSDPQGDGREQYF. The CDR3 DNA reads as TGTGCCAGCAGTGACCCACAGGGGGACGGGCGCGAGCAGTACTTC.

Turning to this clone: Just one base apart from a much larger clone, this may be a read error. This chain links TRBV7-6 with TRBJ1-1; TRBD1 is a possible D gene (5 bases). Trimming removed 5 bases at V and 1 base at J, with 8 bases between. CDR3 size: 13 residues. Germline V lookup: CDR1 SGHVS, CDR2 FNYEAQ. In DNA, the CDR3 is TGTGCCAGCAGCCCCACAGGGAACACTGAAGCTTTCTTT. It codes for CASSPTGNTEAFF.

This chain links TRBV19 with TRBJ1-4; tentative D call: TRBD1 (6 bases). Germline V gene sequence: CDR1 LNHDA, CDR2 SQIVND (reference sequence). V lost 3 bases and J lost 8, with 19 bases in between. The CDR3 has 16 amino acids. The CDR3 spells CASSILPGAGQEKLFF. The CDR3 DNA is TGTGCCAGTAGTATCCTTCCGGGGGCGGGACAAGAAAAACTGTTTTTT.

The chain has TRBV28 and TRBJ2-3; D is unresolved. V gave up 6 bases and J gave up 1 base, with 14 bases separating them. Germline V gene data show CDR1 as MDHEN and CDR2 as SYDVKM. The CDR3 is 15 amino acids. CDR3 amino acids: CASSLGYAGTDTQYF. The CDR3 DNA sequence: TGTGCCAGCAGCCTTGGATATGCGGGCACAGATACGCAGTATTTT.

V gene TRBV10-2 combines with J gene TRBJ2-2, with 7 bases fitting TRBD2. From germline, CDR1 is WSHSY and CDR2 SAAADI. This CDR3 has 15 amino acids. V gave up 6 bases and J gave up 3 bases; unmatched junction bases: 7. CDR3 sequence (DNA): TGCGCCAGCAGGAGGGGAGGGGTTCACACCGGGGAGCTGTTTTTT. Translated, it gives CASRRGGVHTGELFF.